The entry that follows covers one T cell receptor beta chain sequence. The antigen remains unidentified. This entry is derived from a study of PD-1 blockade in classical Hodgkin lymphoma. Whole-study results and caveats: Reports indicated that newly diagnosed patients had lower baseline TCR diversity than healthy donors did. CD4+ TCR diversity, unlike CD8+, climbed significantly by C4D1. Nivolumab initiated under 1 year post-ASCT led to patient exclusion. Newly diagnosed patients had diversity similar to the baseline diversity of complete responders.

Only in-frame clones appear in the TCRdb table, and some are missing; sequencing was by immunoSEQ multiplex PCR. Counted here are roughly 13,000 clones, more than 85% occurring once; the ten biggest clones make up about 10%. V was shortened by 4 bases and J by 1 base, with 11 bases between the two germline ends. Germline V gene lookup returns CDR1 MGHRA and CDR2 YSYEKL. The CDR3 loop spans 15 amino acids. After autologous stem cell transplantation all patients relapsed, and prior brentuximab vedotin exposure differed between cohorts. Sequenced material: peripheral blood mononuclear cells (PBMCs), taken at baseline. The sequence came from a human donor with classical Hodgkin lymphoma. V is TRBV4-1 and J is TRBJ1-3; no definite D call. The DNA for the CDR3 is TGCGCCAGCAGCCCCTTCGGGGAATCTGGAAACACCATATATTTT. Its protein is CASSPFGESGNTIYF.